This record covers a single TCR beta chain. This specimen comes from a study of shared clonotypes between healthy human individuals. The germline CDR1 and CDR2 sequences are MNHEY and SVGAGI. CDR3 length equals 15 residues. Trimming cost V 4 bases and J 4 bases; bases outside gene matches: 4. Healthy HIV-negative adults with no recent acute infections or vaccinations were recruited as donors. TCRdb keeps only in-frame clones here, not all; method: immunoSEQ multiplex PCR. The data hold roughly 380,000 clones, with approximately 96% observed a single time. The receptor was derived from a man under 40 in good health. What was sequenced was memory CD8+ T cells sorted from blood. Subset here: CD45RO+ cells pooled with CCR7-negative TemRA cells. V usage is TRBV6-5 and J usage is TRBJ2-5; 12 nucleotides line up with TRBD2. CDR3 in DNA: TGTGCCAGCAGTTCTAGCGGGAGGGCATCAGAGACCCAGTACTTC. This gives the protein CASSSSGRASETQYF.